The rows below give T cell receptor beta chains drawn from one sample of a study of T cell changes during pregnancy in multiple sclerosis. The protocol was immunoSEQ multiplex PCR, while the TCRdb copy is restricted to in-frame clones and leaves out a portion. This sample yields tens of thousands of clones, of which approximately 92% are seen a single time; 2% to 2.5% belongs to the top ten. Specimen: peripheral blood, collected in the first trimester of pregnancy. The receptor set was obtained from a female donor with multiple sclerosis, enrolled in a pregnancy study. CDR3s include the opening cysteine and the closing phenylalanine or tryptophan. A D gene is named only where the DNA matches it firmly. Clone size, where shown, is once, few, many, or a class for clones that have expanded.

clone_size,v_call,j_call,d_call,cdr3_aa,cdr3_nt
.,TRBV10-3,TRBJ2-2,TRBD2,CAISAGGDTGELFF,TGTGCCATCAGTGCGGGGGGGGACACCGGGGAGCTGTTTTTT
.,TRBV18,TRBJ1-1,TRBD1,CASSPRGTGRMNTEAFF,TGTGCCAGCTCACCCCGGGGGACAGGAAGAATGAACACTGAAGCTTTCTTT
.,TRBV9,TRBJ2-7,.,CASSERQETYEQYF,TGTGCCAGCAGCGAGAGACAGGAGACCTACGAGCAGTACTTC
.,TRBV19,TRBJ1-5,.,CASSIENGAGKQPQHF,TGTGCCAGTAGTATTGAAAATGGGGCAGGGAAGCAGCCCCAGCATTTT
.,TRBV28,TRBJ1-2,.,CASSKPQAYGYTF,TGTGCCAGCAGTAAACCCCAGGCCTATGGCTACACCTTC
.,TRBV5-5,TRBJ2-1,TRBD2,CASSLGGEMNEQFF,TGTGCCAGCAGCCTGGGGGGGGAAATGAATGAGCAGTTCTTC
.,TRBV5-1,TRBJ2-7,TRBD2,CASSLAPASGRAPYEQYF,TGCGCCAGCAGCTTGGCCCCGGCTAGCGGGAGGGCGCCCTACGAGCAGTACTTC
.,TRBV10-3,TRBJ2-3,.,CAIAFGGTDTQYF,TGTGCCATCGCGTTCGGAGGCACAGATACGCAGTATTTT
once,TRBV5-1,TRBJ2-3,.,CASSQRTPRDTQYF,TGCGCCAGCAGCCAACGGACACCACGGGATACGCAGTATTTT
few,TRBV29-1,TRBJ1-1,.,CSVEQGYTEAFF,TGCAGCGTTGAACAGGGTTACACTGAAGCTTTCTTT
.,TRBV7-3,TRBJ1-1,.,CASSPLARGFDTEAFF,TGTGCCAGTTCCCCCCTCGCCAGGGGCTTTGACACTGAAGCTTTCTTT
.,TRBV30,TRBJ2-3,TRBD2,CAWSTSVTSTDTQYF,TGTGCCTGGAGTACTAGCGTTACTAGCACAGATACGCAGTATTTT
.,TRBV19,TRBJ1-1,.,CASSMRGQLNTEAFF,TGTGCCAGTAGTATGCGAGGGCAGCTGAACACTGAAGCTTTCTTT
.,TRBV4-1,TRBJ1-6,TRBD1,CASSLAPGTEDYSPLHF,TGCGCCAGCAGCCTCGCCCCGGGGACAGAAGACTATTCACCCCTCCACTTT
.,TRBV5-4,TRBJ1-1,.,CASSIGSPRVTEAFF,TGTGCCAGCAGCATTGGCAGCCCCCGGGTCACTGAAGCTTTCTTT
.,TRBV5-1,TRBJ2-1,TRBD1,CASRSGTGVNEQFF,TGCGCCAGCAGATCCGGGACAGGCGTGAATGAGCAGTTCTTC
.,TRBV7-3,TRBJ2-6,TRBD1,CASSFQTGFGLGANVLTF,TGTGCCAGCAGCTTCCAGACAGGGTTTGGTCTTGGGGCCAACGTCCTGACTTTC
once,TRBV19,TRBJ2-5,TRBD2,CASSKPGLAGDLRETQYF,TGTGCCAGTAGTAAACCCGGACTAGCGGGAGATCTGAGAGAGACCCAGTACTTC
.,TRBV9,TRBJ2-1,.,CASSPPSGSSYNEQFF,TGTGCCAGCAGCCCACCAAGCGGAAGCTCCTACAATGAGCAGTTCTTC
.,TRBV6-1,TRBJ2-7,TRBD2,CASTEGAGGYEQYF,TGTGCCAGCACCGAAGGTGCGGGAGGATACGAGCAGTACTTC
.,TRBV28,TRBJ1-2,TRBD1,CASISQGNYGYTF,TGTGCCAGCATTTCACAGGGGAACTATGGCTACACCTTC
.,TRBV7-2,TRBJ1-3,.,CASSTRHGSGNTIYF,TGTGCCAGCAGCACGAGACACGGATCTGGAAACACCATATATTTT
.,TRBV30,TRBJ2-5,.,CAWTVGSSGETQYF,TGTGCCTGGACTGTCGGGAGTTCGGGGGAGACCCAGTACTTC
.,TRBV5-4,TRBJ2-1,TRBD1,CASSPDRGKINEQFF,TGTGCCAGCAGCCCGGACAGGGGGAAAATAAATGAGCAGTTCTTC
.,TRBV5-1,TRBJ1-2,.,CASSGLGGYGYTF,TGCGCCAGCAGCGGTTTGGGAGGGTATGGCTACACCTTC
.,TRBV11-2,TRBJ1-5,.,CASSLADNQPQHF,TGTGCCAGCAGCTTAGCAGACAATCAGCCCCAGCATTTT
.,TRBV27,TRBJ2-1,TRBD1,CASSLPGQRNEQFF,TGTGCCAGCAGCCTACCGGGACAGCGCAATGAGCAGTTCTTC
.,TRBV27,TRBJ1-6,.,CASSLSRRSSYNSPLHF,TGTGCCAGCAGTTTATCGCGGAGGAGCTCCTATAATTCACCCCTCCACTTT
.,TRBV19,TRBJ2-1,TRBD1,CASSMYRGVFNEQFF,TGTGCCAGTAGTATGTACAGGGGGGTTTTTAATGAGCAGTTCTTC
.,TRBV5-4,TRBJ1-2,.,CASSPNTNYGYTF,TGTGCCAGCAGCCCAAACACTAACTATGGCTACACCTTC
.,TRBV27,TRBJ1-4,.,CASSPTQGLGEKLFF,TGTGCCAGCAGTCCAACACAGGGTTTAGGTGAAAAACTGTTTTTT
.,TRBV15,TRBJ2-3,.,CATSPPRRGPSTDTQYF,TGTGCCACCAGCCCACCCAGGCGGGGCCCTAGCACAGATACGCAGTATTTT
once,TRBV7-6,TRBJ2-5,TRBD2,CASSLSGGAGETQYF,TGTGCCAGCAGCTTAAGCGGGGGGGCCGGGGAGACCCAGTACTTC
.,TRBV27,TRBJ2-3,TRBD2,CASLGLADTDTQYF,TGTGCCAGCCTGGGACTAGCAGACACAGATACGCAGTATTTT
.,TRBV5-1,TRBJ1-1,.,CASSLGGPGEAFF,TGCGCCAGCAGCTTGGGTGGGCCGGGAGAAGCTTTCTTT
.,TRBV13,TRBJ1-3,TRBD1,CASSSTGLGNTIYF,TGTGCCAGCAGCTCGACAGGGTTAGGAAACACCATATATTTT
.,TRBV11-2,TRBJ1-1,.,CASSKISGQLPEAFF,TGTGCCAGCAGCAAGATATCAGGACAGCTCCCGGAAGCTTTCTTT
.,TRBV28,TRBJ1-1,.,CASSLFVRGNTEAFF,TGTGCCAGCAGTTTATTTGTCAGGGGGAACACTGAAGCTTTCTTT
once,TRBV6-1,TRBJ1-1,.,CASSEQYMNTEAFF,TGTGCCAGCAGTGAACAGTACATGAACACTGAAGCTTTCTTT
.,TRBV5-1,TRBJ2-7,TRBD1,CASSLPGQGYPKYEQYF,TGCGCCAGCAGCTTACCGGGACAGGGCTATCCGAAATACGAGCAGTACTTC
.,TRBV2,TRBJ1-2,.,CASRGDRNYGYTF,TGTGCCAGCAGAGGTGACAGGAACTATGGCTACACCTTC
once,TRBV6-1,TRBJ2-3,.,CASSEARALNTDTQYF,TGTGCCAGCAGTGAAGCAAGAGCTCTCAACACAGATACGCAGTATTTT
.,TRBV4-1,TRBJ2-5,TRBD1,CASSQGGTGGTETQYF,TGCGCCAGCAGCCAAGGAGGAACAGGGGGCACGGAGACCCAGTACTTC
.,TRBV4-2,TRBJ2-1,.,CASSREAPGAHNEQFF,TGTGCCAGCAGCCGAGAAGCGCCAGGGGCCCACAATGAGCAGTTCTTC